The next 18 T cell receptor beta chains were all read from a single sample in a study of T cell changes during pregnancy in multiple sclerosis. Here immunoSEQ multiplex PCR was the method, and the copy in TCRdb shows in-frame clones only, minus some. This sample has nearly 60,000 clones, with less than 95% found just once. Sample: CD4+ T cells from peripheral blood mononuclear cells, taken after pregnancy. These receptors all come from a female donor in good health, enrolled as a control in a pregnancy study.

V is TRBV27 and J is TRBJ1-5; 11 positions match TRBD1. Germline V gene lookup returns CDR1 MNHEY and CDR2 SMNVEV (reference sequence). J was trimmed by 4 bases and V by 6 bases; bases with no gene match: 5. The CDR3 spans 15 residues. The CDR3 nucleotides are TGTGCCAGCAGGCTGGGACAGGGGGTTAATCAGCCCCAGCATTTT. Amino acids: CASRLGQGVNQPQHF.

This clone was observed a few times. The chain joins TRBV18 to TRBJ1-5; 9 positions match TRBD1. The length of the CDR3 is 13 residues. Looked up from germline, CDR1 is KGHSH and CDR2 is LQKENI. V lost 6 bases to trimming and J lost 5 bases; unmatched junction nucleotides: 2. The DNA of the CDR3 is TGTGCCAGCTCCGGGACAGGGTATCAGCCCCAGCATTTT. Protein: CASSGTGYQPQHF. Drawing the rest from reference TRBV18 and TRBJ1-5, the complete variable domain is NAGVMQNPRHLVRRRGQEARLRCSPMKGHSHVYWYRQLPEEGLKFMVYLQKENIIDESGMPKERFSAEFPKEGPSILRIQQVVRGDSAAYFCASSGTGYQPQHFGDGTRLSIL.

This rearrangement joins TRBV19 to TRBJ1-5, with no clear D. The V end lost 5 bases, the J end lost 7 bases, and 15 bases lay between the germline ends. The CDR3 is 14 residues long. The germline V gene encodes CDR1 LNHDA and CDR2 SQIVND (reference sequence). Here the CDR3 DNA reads TGTGCCAGTAGTTCTGAGAGGGATGGGCAGCCCCAGCATTTT. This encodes CASSSERDGQPQHF.

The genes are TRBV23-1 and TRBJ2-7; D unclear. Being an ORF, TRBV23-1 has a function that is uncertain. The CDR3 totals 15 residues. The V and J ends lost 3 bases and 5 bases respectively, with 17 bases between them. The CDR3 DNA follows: TGCGCCAGCAGTCATGGGCAGGATTCTGCCCACGAGCAGTACTTC. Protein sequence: CASSHGQDSAHEQYF.

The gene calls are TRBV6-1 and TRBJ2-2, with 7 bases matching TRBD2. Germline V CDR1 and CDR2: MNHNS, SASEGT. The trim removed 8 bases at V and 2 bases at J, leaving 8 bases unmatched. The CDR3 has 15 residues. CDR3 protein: CASGRGTVNTGELFF. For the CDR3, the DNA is TGTGCCAGCGGGCGGGGGACGGTTAACACCGGGGAGCTGTTTTTT.

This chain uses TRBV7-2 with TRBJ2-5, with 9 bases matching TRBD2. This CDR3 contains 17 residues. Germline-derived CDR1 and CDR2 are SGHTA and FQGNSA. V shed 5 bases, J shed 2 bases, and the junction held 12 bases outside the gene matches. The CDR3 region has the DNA TGTGCCAGCAGCCCCTCGGGGGGGCTAGCGGGGCAAGAGACCCAGTACTTC. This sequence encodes CASSPSGGLAGQETQYF. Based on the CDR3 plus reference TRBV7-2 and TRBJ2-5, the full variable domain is GAGVSQSPSNKVTEKGKDVELRCDPISGHTALYWYRQSLGQGLEFLIYFQGNSAPDKSGLPSDRFSAERTGGSVSTLTIQRTQQEDSAVYLCASSPSGGLAGQETQYFGPGTRLLVL.

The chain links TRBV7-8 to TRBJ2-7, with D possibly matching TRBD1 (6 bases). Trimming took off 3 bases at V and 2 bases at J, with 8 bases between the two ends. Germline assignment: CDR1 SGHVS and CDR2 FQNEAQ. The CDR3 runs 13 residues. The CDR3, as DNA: TGTGCCAGCAGCTTTAACAGGGCCTACGAGCAGTACTTC. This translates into CASSFNRAYEQYF.

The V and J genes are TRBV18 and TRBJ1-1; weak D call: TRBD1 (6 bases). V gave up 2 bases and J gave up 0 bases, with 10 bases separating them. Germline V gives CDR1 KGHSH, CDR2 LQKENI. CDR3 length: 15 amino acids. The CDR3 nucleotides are TGTGCCAGCTCACCAGGACAGAGATTGAACACTGAAGCTTTCTTT. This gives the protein CASSPGQRLNTEAFF.

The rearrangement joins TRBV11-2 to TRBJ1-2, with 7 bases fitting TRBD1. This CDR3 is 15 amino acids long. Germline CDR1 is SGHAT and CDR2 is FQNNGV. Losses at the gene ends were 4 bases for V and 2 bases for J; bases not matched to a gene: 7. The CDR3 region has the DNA TGTGCCAGCAGCTCAAACAGGGGAAAGAACTATGGCTACACCTTC. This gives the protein CASSSNRGKNYGYTF.

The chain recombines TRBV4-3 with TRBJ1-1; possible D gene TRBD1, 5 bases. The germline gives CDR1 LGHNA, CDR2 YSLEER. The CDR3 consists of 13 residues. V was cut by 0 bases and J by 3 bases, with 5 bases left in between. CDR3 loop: CASSQDRDTEAFF. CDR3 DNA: TGCGCCAGCAGCCAAGACAGGGACACTGAAGCTTTCTTT.

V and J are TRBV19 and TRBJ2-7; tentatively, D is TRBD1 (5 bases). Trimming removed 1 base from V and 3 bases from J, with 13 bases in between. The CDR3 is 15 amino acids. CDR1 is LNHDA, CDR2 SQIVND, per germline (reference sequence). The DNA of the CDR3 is TGTGCCAGTAGTATAGCGGCAGGGCGCGGCTACGAGCAGTACTTC. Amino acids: CASSIAAGRGYEQYF.

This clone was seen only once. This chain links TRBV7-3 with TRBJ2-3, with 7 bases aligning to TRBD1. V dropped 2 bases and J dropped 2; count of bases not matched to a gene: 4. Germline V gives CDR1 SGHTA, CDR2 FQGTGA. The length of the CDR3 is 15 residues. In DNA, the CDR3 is TGTGCCAGCAGCTTAGGGGACAGAAACACAGATACGCAGTATTTT. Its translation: CASSLGDRNTDTQYF.

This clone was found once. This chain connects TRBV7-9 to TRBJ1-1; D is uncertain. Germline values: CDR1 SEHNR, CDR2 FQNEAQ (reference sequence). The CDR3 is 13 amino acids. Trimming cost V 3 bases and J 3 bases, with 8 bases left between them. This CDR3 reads CASSFRRDTEAFF. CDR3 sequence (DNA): TGTGCCAGCAGCTTTAGGAGGGACACTGAAGCTTTCTTT.

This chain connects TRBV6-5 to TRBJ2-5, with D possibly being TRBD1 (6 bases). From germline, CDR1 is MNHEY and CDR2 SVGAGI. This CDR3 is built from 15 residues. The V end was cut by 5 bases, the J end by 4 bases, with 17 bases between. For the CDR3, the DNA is TGTGCCAGCAGTCTAACTCCGGGACAACGAGAGACCCAGTACTTC. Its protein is CASSLTPGQRETQYF.

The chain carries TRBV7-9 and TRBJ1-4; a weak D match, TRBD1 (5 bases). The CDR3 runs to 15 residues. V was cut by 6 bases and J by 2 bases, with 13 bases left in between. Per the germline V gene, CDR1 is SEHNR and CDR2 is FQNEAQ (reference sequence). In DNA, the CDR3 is TGTGCCAGCAGTCGTCGGGGGGATACTAATGAAAAACTGTTTTTT. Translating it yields CASSRRGDTNEKLFF. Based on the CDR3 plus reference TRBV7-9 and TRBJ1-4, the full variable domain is DTGVSQNPRHKITKRGQNVTFRCDPISEHNRLYWYRQTLGQGPEFLTYFQNEAQLEKSRLLSDRFSAERPKGSFSTLEIQRTEQGDSAMYLCASSRRGDTNEKLFFGSGTQLSVL.

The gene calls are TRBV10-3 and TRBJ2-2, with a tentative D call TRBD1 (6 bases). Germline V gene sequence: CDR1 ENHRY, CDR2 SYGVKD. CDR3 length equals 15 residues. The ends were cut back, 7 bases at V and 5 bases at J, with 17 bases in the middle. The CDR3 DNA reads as TGTGCCATCACTATAGAACAGGGTCTGACCGGGGAGCTGTTTTTT. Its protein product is CAITIEQGLTGELFF.

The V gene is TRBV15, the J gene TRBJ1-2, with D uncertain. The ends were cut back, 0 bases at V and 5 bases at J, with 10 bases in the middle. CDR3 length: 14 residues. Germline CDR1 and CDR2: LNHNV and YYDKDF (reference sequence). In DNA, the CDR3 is TGTGCCACCAGCAGAGAGAGAGATTTTTATGGCTACACCTTC. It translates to CATSRERDFYGYTF.

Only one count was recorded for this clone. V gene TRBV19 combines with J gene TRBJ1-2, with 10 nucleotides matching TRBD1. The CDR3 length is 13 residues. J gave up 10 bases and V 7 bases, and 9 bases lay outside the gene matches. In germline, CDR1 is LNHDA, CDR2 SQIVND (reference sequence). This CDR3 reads CASTGTGENSYTF. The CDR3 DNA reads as TGTGCCAGTACGGGGACAGGGGAAAATTCCTACACCTTC.